The clone carrying this T cell receptor (beta chain) was found once. The data were obtained in a study of blood T cell repertoires in COVID-19. Looking at the study overall: COVID-19 samples from acute and convalescent phases originated in the United States, Italy and Spain. The analysed material was cDNA or gDNA that came from T cells, B-cell-depleted T cells, or PBMCs.

This table comes from immunoSEQ multiplex PCR, and its TCRdb copy is limited to in-frame clones, with some not included. The data show 200,000 to 250,000 clones, 88% seen once. Sequencing was performed on peripheral blood. This clonotype originated in a man younger than 35 with active or convalescent COVID-19.

In nucleotides, the CDR3 is TGTGCCAGCAGCTTAGGGCTAGCGGGTACGCCATGGGAGCAGTACTTC. It translates to CASSLGLAGTPWEQYF. The V and J genes are TRBV7-2 and TRBJ2-7; TRBD2 matches at 8 bases. V shed 1 base, J shed 7 bases, and the junction held 12 bases outside the gene matches. This CDR3 has 16 residues. Germline values: CDR1 SGHTA, CDR2 FQGNSA.